This T cell receptor (beta chain) is from a study of blood T cell repertoires in COVID-19. Study summary: From the United States, Italy and Spain came samples of acute and convalescent COVID-19. T cells, B-cell-depleted T cells, or PBMCs supplied cDNA or gDNA.

V lost 5 bases to trimming and J lost 4 bases; unmatched junction nucleotides: 17. CDR1 is SEHNR, CDR2 FQNEAQ, per germline (reference sequence). The CDR3 contains 19 residues. Per the original data handling: Counts of nucleated cells, estimated from reference gene primer amplification, were obtained. Repertoires were generated with immunoSEQ multiplex PCR, while TCRdb's copy carries only in-frame clones and drops some. Clone size and the V and J calls come from that table; the DNA yielded D and trimming. Among 210,000 or so clones, around 75% were seen once, and the ten largest hold roughly 5%. Sequencing was carried out using peripheral blood. The chain couples TRBV7-9 to TRBJ2-5; 12 bases match TRBD2. The receptor was isolated from a human donor in a cohort sampled during active COVID-19. The CDR3 is CASSPHQRLAGGPGETQYF. Written as DNA, the CDR3 is TGTGCCAGCAGCCCGCATCAGAGGCTAGCGGGAGGGCCGGGAGAGACCCAGTACTTC.